These 12 T cell receptor beta chains originate from one sample sequenced in a study of T cells after yellow fever vaccination. TCRdb analysed the 5' RACE reads with MiXCR anew, one entry per CDR3 protein. Here the sample spans hundreds of thousands of distinct CDR3 sequences, 20% to 25% being singletons. The sample consisted of PBMCs, taken about 20 days after the first yellow fever vaccination. The origin of the receptors is a man between 18 and 35 years old who received the YFV17D yellow fever vaccine.

This clonotype showed up just a few times. V is TRBV18 and J is TRBJ1-2, with D hard to call. Germline lookup yields CDR1 KGHSH and CDR2 LQKENI. Trimming removed 6 bases from V and 8 bases from J, with 16 bases in between. The CDR3 is made up of 13 amino acids. The CDR3 loop is CASSPGEGFGYTF. The CDR3 bases are TGTGCCAGCTCCCCCGGAGAGGGATTCGGCTACACCTTC.

The chain couples TRBV6-1 to TRBJ1-1; D is possibly TRBD1 (5 bases). V was cut by 5 bases and J by 4 bases, with 14 bases left in between. This CDR3 region has 14 residues. Germline V gives CDR1 MNHNS, CDR2 SASEGT. The CDR3 nucleotides read TGTGCCAGCAGTCCAGGGTTTGGAGGCACTGAAGCTTTCTTT. This sequence encodes CASSPGFGGTEAFF.

The chain is built from TRBV27 and TRBJ2-3; 10 nucleotides line up with TRBD1. This CDR3 has 16 residues. Germline assignment: CDR1 MNHEY and CDR2 SMNVEV (reference sequence). Germline trimming cut 0 bases from V and 3 bases from J; bases unmatched to any gene: 3. The CDR3 DNA reads as TGTGCCAGCAGTTTATCGCGGACAGGGGGTACAGATACGCAGTATTTT. Amino acid sequence: CASSLSRTGGTDTQYF.

The chain joins TRBV12-3 or TRBV12-4 to TRBJ1-2; a possible D gene is TRBD1 (5 bases). V lost 6 bases, J lost 5 bases, and 13 bases lay in between. There are 13 residues in the CDR3. CDR3: CASRFGGEYGYTF. The CDR3 coding sequence is TGTGCCAGCAGGTTCGGAGGGGAGTATGGCTACACCTTC.

The chain recombines TRBV6-2 or TRBV6-3 with TRBJ2-3; either TRBD1 or TRBD2 may supply D (5 bases each). V was cut by 6 bases and J by 6 bases, with 19 bases left in between. Germline values: CDR1 MNHEY, CDR2 SVGEGT. The CDR3 totals 15 residues. The CDR3 sequence is CASRTRGPGVDTQYF. CDR3 DNA sequence: TGTGCCAGCAGAACGAGGGGCCCCGGGGTGGATACGCAGTATTTT.

This clonotype showed up just a few times. The chain couples TRBV7-9 to TRBJ1-2; D ambiguous. CDR3 size: 14 residues. Germline V gene lookup returns CDR1 SEHNR and CDR2 FQNEAQ (reference sequence). V was cut by 5 bases and J by 3 bases, with 13 bases left in between. CDR3 region: CASSPPDTYYGYTF. Written as DNA, the CDR3 is TGTGCCAGCAGCCCACCCGACACGTACTATGGCTACACCTTC.

The chain links TRBV4-3 to TRBJ1-5; D not certain. Germline CDR1 reads LGHNA; CDR2 reads YSLEER. The CDR3 runs to 15 residues. V lost 0 bases, J lost 9 bases, and 15 bases lay in between. CDR3 protein: CASSQDRGVVWPQHF. For the CDR3, the DNA is TGCGCCAGCAGCCAAGATCGCGGGGTAGTTTGGCCCCAGCATTTT.

The chain combines TRBV5-1 with TRBJ2-3; 8 positions match TRBD2. This CDR3 region has 15 residues. The trim removed 0 bases at V and 4 bases at J, leaving 4 bases unmatched. Germline CDR1 reads SGHRS; CDR2 reads YFSETQ. CDR3 in DNA: TGCGCCAGCAGCTTGGCGGGGGGGCAGGCAGATACGCAGTATTTT. As protein: CASSLAGGQADTQYF.

This clonotype was counted between two and nine times. This chain connects TRBV10-1 to TRBJ2-1, with 8 bases identical to TRBD2. V shed 6 bases, J shed 9 bases, and the junction held 7 bases outside the gene matches. Germline V lookup: CDR1 WNHNN, CDR2 SYGVQD (reference sequence). This CDR3 is built from 13 residues. CDR3 sequence reads: CASRSSGGGEQFF. Written as DNA, the CDR3 is TGCGCCAGCAGATCCAGCGGGGGAGGTGAGCAGTTCTTC.

This clonotype turned up a few times. This chain connects TRBV29-1 to TRBJ2-6, with TRBD2 matching over 11 bases. CDR3 length: 17 residues. Germline CDR1 reads SQVTM; CDR2 reads ANQGSEA. V shed 6 bases and J 4 bases; nucleotides not matched to a gene: 11. This CDR3 reads CSVVLVAGGPGANVLTF. In nucleotides, the CDR3 is TGCAGCGTCGTTCTCGTAGCGGGGGGGCCCGGGGCCAACGTCCTGACTTTC. The whole variable domain, remainder taken from reference TRBV29-1 and TRBJ2-6, is SAVISQKPSRDICQRGTSLTIQCQVDSQVTMMFWYRQQPGQSLTLIATANQGSEATYESGFVIDKFPISRPNLTFSTLTVSNMSPEDSSIYLCSVVLVAGGPGANVLTFGAGSRLTVL.

The V and J genes are TRBV5-1 and TRBJ2-5, with 11 bases identical to TRBD1. V lost 4 bases, J lost 0 bases, and 8 bases stayed unmatched. The CDR3 spans 17 residues. Germline-derived CDR1 and CDR2 are SGHRS and YFSETQ. The CDR3 spells CASSRGQGGHYQETQYF. The CDR3, as DNA: TGCGCCAGCAGCAGGGGACAGGGGGGGCATTACCAAGAGACCCAGTACTTC.

This clonotype was counted between two and nine times. The J gene is TRBJ1-4, the V gene TRBV29-1, with D hard to call. This CDR3 is built from 10 residues. V was clipped by 5 bases and J by 6 bases, with 4 bases between them. Germline-derived CDR1 and CDR2 are SQVTM and ANQGSEA. This chain's CDR3 is CSVKDEKLFF. In DNA, the CDR3 is TGCAGCGTTAAGGATGAAAAACTGTTTTTT.